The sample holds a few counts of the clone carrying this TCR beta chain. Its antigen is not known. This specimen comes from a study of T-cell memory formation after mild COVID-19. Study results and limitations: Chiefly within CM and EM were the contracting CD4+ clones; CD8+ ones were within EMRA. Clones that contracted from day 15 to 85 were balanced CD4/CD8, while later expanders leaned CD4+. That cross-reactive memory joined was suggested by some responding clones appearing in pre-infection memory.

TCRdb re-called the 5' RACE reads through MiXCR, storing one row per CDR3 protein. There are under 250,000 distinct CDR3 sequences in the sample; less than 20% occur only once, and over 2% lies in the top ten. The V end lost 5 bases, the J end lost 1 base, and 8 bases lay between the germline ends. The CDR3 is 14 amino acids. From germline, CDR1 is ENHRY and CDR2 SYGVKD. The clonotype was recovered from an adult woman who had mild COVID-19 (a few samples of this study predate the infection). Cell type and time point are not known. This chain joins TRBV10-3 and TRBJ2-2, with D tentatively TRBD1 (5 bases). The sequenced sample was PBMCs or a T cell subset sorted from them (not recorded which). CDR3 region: CAISRQGNTGELFF. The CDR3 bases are TGTGCCATCAGTCGCCAGGGGAACACCGGGGAGCTGTTTTTT.